The sample holds one count of the clone carrying this T cell receptor beta chain. Its antigen is not identified. The data are from a study of Ad26.COV2.S vaccination and SARS-CoV-2 variants. Study results and caveats: It was reported that spike-specific CD8+ and CD4+ T cell responses were substantially broad after vaccination. Vaccine recipients surpassed placebo recipients in spike-specific TCR breadth.

The V gene lost 2 bases and the J gene lost 2 bases, with 8 bases spanning the gap. The germline CDR1 and CDR2 sequences are KGHSH and LQKENI. This CDR3 is built from 14 residues. The treatment here: some 19 received Ad26.COV2.S at low or high dose, single or two shots; about 5 received placebo; per-sample allocation not given. Material that was analyzed had been drawn on day 63 after the first vaccine or placebo injection. Wuhan-strain spike was delivered by a replication-incompetent Ad26 vector. The assay was immunoSEQ multiplex PCR, and TCRdb's table has in-frame clones only and misses some. The sample shows roughly 450,000 clones, more than 80% of them seen only once.

This clonotype originated in a person between 18 and 59 years old who received the Ad26.COV2.S COVID-19 vaccine or a placebo. The genes are TRBV18 and TRBJ2-3; D remains unclear. The sample here was peripheral blood, taken in a trial of Ad26.COV2.S vaccine versus placebo. CDR3: CASSPGQNTDTQYF. The CDR3 DNA sequence: TGTGCCAGCTCACCAGGGCAGAACACAGATACGCAGTATTTT. Drawing the rest from reference TRBV18 and TRBJ2-3, the complete variable domain is NAGVMQNPRHLVRRRGQEARLRCSPMKGHSHVYWYRQLPEEGLKFMVYLQKENIIDESGMPKERFSAEFPKEGPSILRIQQVVRGDSAAYFCASSPGQNTDTQYFGPGTRLTVL.